This T cell receptor (beta chain) was sequenced in a study of technical replicates of blood from a handful of donors. TCRdb's table, derived via immunoSEQ multiplex PCR, lists solely in-frame clones and lacks some. The data contain 65,000 to 80,000 clones, about 97% of them singletons. V dropped 4 bases and J dropped 7; count of bases not matched to a gene: 11. This CDR3 spans 16 amino acids. The germline CDR1 and CDR2 sequences are SGHDT and YYEEEE. Sequenced sample: T cells isolated from PBMCs. The chain combines TRBV5-6 with TRBJ1-5; 10 nucleotides align to TRBD1. This receptor was identified in a human donor in good health. In DNA, the CDR3 is TGTGCCAGCAGCCCGGGACTGGGGACAGGGGTACAGCCCCAGCATTTT. It translates to CASSPGLGTGVQPQHF.